One sample yielded the 27 T cell receptor beta chains listed below, sequenced in a study of CD8 T cells in ankylosing spondylitis. Findings and caveats of the study: Blood from ankylosing spondylitis patients appeared to carry a characteristic roughly eight-variant TCR beta motif.

TCRdb used MiXCR to reprocess the 5' RACE reads, holding one entry per CDR3 protein. Seen here are about 450,000 distinct CDR3 sequences, roughly 26% observed once, and the top ten hold about 0.89%. Their specific antigens are unknown. The sample consisted of blood, either unsorted or a sorted T cell fraction (not recorded which). All receptors derive from a male donor with ankylosing spondylitis.

The chain joins TRBV7-9 to TRBJ1-2, with D unclear. CDR3 length: 11 amino acids. Deletions cut 10 bases from V and 4 bases from J, with 10 bases between. Germline CDR1 reads SEHNR; CDR2 reads FQNEAQ (reference sequence). The DNA of the CDR3 is TGTGCCATAGACCGCTTCTATGGCTACACCTTC. Amino acid sequence: CAIDRFYGYTF. Full variable domain (missing parts from reference TRBV7-9 and TRBJ1-2): DTGVSQNPRHKITKRGQNVTFRCDPISEHNRLYWYRQTLGQGPEFLTYFQNEAQLEKSRLLSDRFSAERPKGSFSTLEIQRTEQGDSAMYLCAIDRFYGYTFGSGTRLTVV.

This chain connects TRBV11-3 to TRBJ1-1; weak D call: TRBD1 (5 bases). From germline, CDR1 is SGHNT and CDR2 YENEEA. CDR3 length: 15 amino acids. The germline V and J ends were trimmed by 3 bases and 4 bases, with 15 bases remaining between them. The CDR3 region is CASSFQGFSGTEAFF. CDR3 nucleotides: TGTGCCAGCAGCTTCCAGGGATTTAGCGGCACTGAAGCTTTCTTT. The full variable domain, completed using reference TRBV11-3 and TRBJ1-1, is EAGVVQSPRYKIIEKKQPVAFWCNPISGHNTLYWYLQNLGQGPELLIRYENEEAVDDSQLPKDRFSAERLKGVDSTLKIQPAELGDSAVYLCASSFQGFSGTEAFFGQGTRLTVV.

Of note for this clonotype: One end of the junction does not line up with germline, which may come from a read error. The chain uses TRBV12-3 or TRBV12-4 and TRBJ2-4; a possible D gene is TRBD2 (7 bases). The CDR3 has 16 amino acids. CDR3 loop: CATSKRGGLAKNIQYF. CDR3 coding DNA: TGTGCCACCAGTAAGAGGGGGGGACTAGCCAAAAACATTCAGTACTTC.

This chain joins TRBV5-1 and TRBJ2-2, with TRBD1 identical over 10 bases. J lost 0 bases, V lost 4 bases, and 3 bases had no gene match. The V gene's germline CDR1 is SGHRS and CDR2 YFSETQ. This CDR3 has 16 amino acids. The CDR3 region is CASSRDRGPNTGELFF. CDR3 nucleotide sequence: TGCGCCAGCAGCAGGGACAGGGGACCGAACACCGGGGAGCTGTTTTTT.

V gene TRBV20-1 combines with J gene TRBJ2-3; possible D gene TRBD2, 6 bases. There are 14 residues in the CDR3. V lost 5 bases, J lost 2 bases, and 14 bases lay in between. In germline, CDR1 is DFQATT, CDR2 SNEGSKA (reference sequence). CDR3 sequence (DNA): TGCAGTGCTGTTGGGACTTCTCCCACAGATACGCAGTATTTT. It is translated as CSAVGTSPTDTQYF.

This chain connects TRBV2 to TRBJ2-3, with 7 bases matching TRBD1. Unmatched junction bases numbered 2, after V lost 6 bases and J lost 2 bases. Germline V gene lookup returns CDR1 SNHLY and CDR2 FYNNEI. This CDR3 is 13 amino acids long. The CDR3: CASRQGYTDTQYF. DNA of the CDR3: TGTGCCAGCAGACAGGGGTACACAGATACGCAGTATTTT.

The genes are TRBV5-6 and TRBJ2-3; 9 positions agree with TRBD1. The germline CDR1 and CDR2 sequences are SGHDT and YYEEEE. The CDR3 runs to 14 residues. V lost 4 bases, J lost 2 bases, and 2 bases stayed unmatched. CDR3 residues: CASSPQGATDTQYF. DNA of the CDR3: TGTGCCAGCAGCCCACAGGGGGCCACAGATACGCAGTATTTT.

The V and J genes are TRBV7-9 and TRBJ2-1; 9 nucleotides align to TRBD2. Germline CDR1 and CDR2: SEHNR and FQNEAQ (reference sequence). This CDR3 has 14 amino acids. V lost 5 bases and J lost 7; bases outside the gene matches: 6. The CDR3 protein is CASSQLAGVNEQFF. Written as DNA, the CDR3 is TGTGCCAGCAGCCAGTTAGCGGGAGTGAATGAGCAGTTCTTC.

This clonotype turned up a few times. This chain uses TRBV6-5 with TRBJ1-5; 9 nucleotides align to TRBD1. CDR3 length: 16 residues. Germline CDR1 is MNHEY and CDR2 is SVGAGI. V shed 1 base and J 3 bases; nucleotides not matched to a gene: 4. The CDR3 spells CASSYFTGGVNQPQHF. The CDR3 nucleotides are TGTGCCAGCAGTTACTTCACAGGGGGCGTCAATCAGCCCCAGCATTTT.

This rearrangement joins TRBV10-2 to TRBJ2-2, with D maybe TRBD2 (5 bases). The CDR3 loop spans 15 amino acids. CDR1 is WSHSY, CDR2 SAAADI, per germline. Trimming left V 1 base short and J 3 bases short, with 9 bases between. As DNA, the CDR3 is TGCGCCAGCAGTGAGTTGCGGGCGTACACCGGGGAGCTGTTTTTT. This gives the protein CASSELRAYTGELFF.

CDR3 DNA: TGTGCCAGCAACCCCGGGACCTTACCCCACTATGGCTACACCTTC. Amino acid sequence: CASNPGTLPHYGYTF. The chain employs TRBV6-1 and TRBJ1-2; TRBD1 is a possible D gene (5 bases). This CDR3 is built from 15 residues. Germline CDR1 reads MNHNS; CDR2 reads SASEGT. Trimming stripped 7 bases from V and 3 bases from J, with 18 bases between.

This clonotype was counted only a few times. The rearrangement joins TRBV5-1 to TRBJ1-2; no clear D. The V gene's germline CDR1 is SGHRS and CDR2 YFSETQ. The CDR3 has 12 amino acids. Trimming removed 4 bases at V and 7 bases at J, with 11 bases between. The CDR3 sequence: CASSLLGFGYTF. The CDR3 DNA is TGCGCCAGCAGCCTTTTGGGTTTTGGCTACACCTTC.

The J gene is TRBJ2-7, the V gene TRBV18; D unclear. Germline lookup yields CDR1 KGHSH and CDR2 LQKENI. The CDR3 contains 16 residues. V was trimmed by 3 bases and J by 1 base, leaving 16 bases between them. CDR3 in amino acids: CASSPRLAAASYEQYF. For the CDR3, the DNA is TGTGCCAGCTCACCTCGTCTGGCTGCCGCGTCCTACGAGCAGTACTTC.

The gene calls are TRBV7-2 and TRBJ1-6, with D unresolved. The V end was cut by 1 base, the J end by 9 bases, with 10 bases between. This CDR3 contains 14 residues. CDR1 is SGHTA and CDR2 is FQGNSA in the germline V gene. In DNA, the CDR3 is TGTGCCAGCAGCTTAGGGTCCGAAAGTTCACCCCTCCACTTT. Translated, it gives CASSLGSESSPLHF. Drawing the rest from reference TRBV7-2 and TRBJ1-6, the complete variable domain is GAGVSQSPSNKVTEKGKDVELRCDPISGHTALYWYRQSLGQGLEFLIYFQGNSAPDKSGLPSDRFSAERTGGSVSTLTIQRTQQEDSAVYLCASSLGSESSPLHFGNGTRLTVT.

The chain combines TRBV5-1 with TRBJ2-5; a possible D gene is TRBD2 (5 bases). V lost 8 bases, J lost 0 bases, and 8 bases lay in between. The CDR3 contains 12 residues. CDR1 SGHRS and CDR2 YFSETQ come from the germline V gene. In DNA form, the CDR3 reads TGCGCCAGTAAGCGGAACCAAGAGACCCAGTACTTC. It encodes CASKRNQETQYF.

In its sample, this clonotype was seen many times. The chain recombines TRBV7-2 with TRBJ2-7; D gene unclear. Trimming left V 5 bases short and J 6 bases short, with 11 bases between. Germline V gives CDR1 SGHTA, CDR2 FQGNSA. This CDR3 has 12 amino acids. CDR3 loop: CASSDDTREQYF. The CDR3 bases are TGTGCCAGCAGCGATGACACCCGCGAGCAGTACTTC.

The gene calls are TRBV9 and TRBJ1-1; no clear D. Trimming cost V 0 bases and J 7 bases, with 13 bases left between them. This CDR3 comprises 14 residues. The germline V gene encodes CDR1 SGDLS and CDR2 YYNGEE. CDR3 in DNA: TGTGCCAGCAGCGTAGCTGGCAGGCGAGGTGAAGCTTTCTTT. It codes for CASSVAGRRGEAFF.

The chain employs TRBV14 and TRBJ2-5; 7 nucleotides line up with TRBD1. V lost 0 bases, J lost 1 base, and 8 bases stayed unmatched. The germline V gene encodes CDR1 SGHDN and CDR2 FVKESK. The CDR3 length is 17 residues. This chain's CDR3 is CASSQDLTGTVQETQYF. As DNA, the CDR3 is TGTGCCAGCAGCCAAGACCTAACGGGGACAGTCCAAGAGACCCAGTACTTC. The entire variable domain, with the rest obtained from reference TRBV14 and TRBJ2-5, is as follows: EAGVTQFPSHSVIEKGQTVTLRCDPISGHDNLYWYRRVMGKEIKFLLHFVKESKQDESGMPNNRFLAERTGGTYSTLKVQPAELEDSGVYFCASSQDLTGTVQETQYFGPGTRLLVL.

As for this clonotype: A read error may be the cause here, since a much bigger clone is one base away. The CDR3 carries no conserved terminal phenylalanine or tryptophan, so it likely arises from a read error. The rearrangement joins TRBV7-2 to TRBJ2-5; 9 bases are shared with TRBD1. The germline V gene has CDR1 SGHTA and CDR2 FQGNSA. V shed 4 bases and J 7 bases; nucleotides not matched to a gene: 4. The CDR3 is 13 amino acids. The CDR3 DNA is TGTGCCAGCAGCTGGACAGGGGACGGGACCCAGTACTAC. It encodes CASSWTGDGTQYY.

This clonotype has ten or more counts. The chain combines TRBV27 with TRBJ2-5, with a tentative D call TRBD2 (7 bases). This CDR3 is built from 18 residues. Deletions cut 2 bases from V and 5 bases from J, with 24 bases between. CDR1 is MNHEY, CDR2 SMNVEV, per germline (reference sequence). CDR3 bases: TGTGCCAGCAGTTTAAACCAGTACAGGGTCAGGGGAGGGGAGACCCAGTACTTC. It yields the protein CASSLNQYRVRGGETQYF.

This clonotype was counted once. V and J are TRBV20-1 and TRBJ2-1; a weak D match, TRBD1 (5 bases). Trimming took off 6 bases at V and 3 bases at J, with 12 bases between the two ends. The CDR3 totals 13 residues. From germline, CDR1 is DFQATT and CDR2 SNEGSKA (reference sequence). In DNA form, the CDR3 reads TGCAGTGCCCCCCCAACAGGCTACAATGAGCAGTTCTTC. Translating it yields CSAPPTGYNEQFF.

The V gene is TRBV7-9, the J gene TRBJ2-5, with D perhaps TRBD2 (5 bases). The germline V gene has CDR1 SEHNR and CDR2 FQNEAQ (reference sequence). CDR3 length equals 14 residues. V lost 5 bases and J 2 bases, leaving 12 bases between the germline ends. CDR3 nucleotides: TGTGCCAGCAGCCCCCGGAGGACTCAAGAGACCCAGTACTTC. This encodes CASSPRRTQETQYF.

This rearrangement joins TRBV24-1 to TRBJ2-5; 8 bases map to TRBD1. Germline-derived CDR1 and CDR2 are KGHDR and SFDVKD. The CDR3 consists of 18 residues. The V gene end was trimmed by 0 bases and the J gene end by 5 bases; junction bases not matched to a gene: 13. The CDR3 DNA reads TGTGCCACCAGTGATTTGAATAAGGAGACAGGGGTGGAGGAGACCCAGTACTTC. Its protein is CATSDLNKETGVEETQYF.

This clonotype was observed a few times. The J gene is TRBJ1-1, the V gene TRBV5-1; 7 positions agree with TRBD1. CDR3 length: 16 amino acids. Germline V gene sequence: CDR1 SGHRS, CDR2 YFSETQ. V was clipped by 3 bases and J by 0 bases; unmatched bases: 8. The CDR3 bases are TGCGCCAGCAGCTATCGCAGGGGGACCATGAACACTGAAGCTTTCTTT. This translates into CASSYRRGTMNTEAFF.

This clonotype was observed a few times. The rearrangement links TRBV24-1 to TRBJ1-5; possible D gene TRBD1, 6 bases. V was cut by 2 bases and J by 3 bases, with 10 bases left in between. The CDR3 extends over 15 amino acids. Per the germline V gene, CDR1 is KGHDR and CDR2 is SFDVKD. The CDR3 nucleotides read TGTGCCACCAGTGATTGGACAGCCAACAATCAGCCCCAGCATTTT. Amino acid sequence: CATSDWTANNQPQHF.

This clonotype was seen more than once but under ten times. The gene calls are TRBV14 and TRBJ2-3; a possible D gene is TRBD1 (5 bases). Trimming stripped 3 bases from V and 8 bases from J, with 15 bases between. The CDR3 length is 14 residues. The germline gives CDR1 SGHDN, CDR2 FVKESK. The CDR3 nucleotides are TGTGCCAGCAGCCATCCAAGGGGTAACCCTACGCAGTATTTT. This sequence encodes CASSHPRGNPTQYF.

The chain is built from TRBV7-6 and TRBJ2-1; D may be TRBD2 (5 bases). Trimming took 0 bases from V and 4 from J, leaving 16 bases between them. CDR1 SGHVS and CDR2 FNYEAQ come from the germline V gene. CDR3 length: 17 amino acids. In nucleotides, the CDR3 is TGTGCCAGCAGCTTAGCTAGGGTGGCGGGTCGGTACAATGAGCAGTTCTTC. Its translation: CASSLARVAGRYNEQFF. Using reference TRBV7-6 and TRBJ2-1 for the parts outside the CDR3, the full variable domain is GAGVSQSPRYKVTKRGQDVALRCDPISGHVSLYWYRQALGQGPEFLTYFNYEAQQDKSGLPNDRFSAERPEGSISTLTIQRTEQRDSAMYRCASSLARVAGRYNEQFFGPGTRLTVL.